This T cell receptor beta chain was recovered during a study of T cells in Graves' hyperthyroidism and ophthalmopathy. This CDR3 spans 15 amino acids. In germline, CDR1 is SGHNT, CDR2 YYREEE (reference sequence). The V segment lost 4 bases and the J segment 4 bases; nucleotides outside the gene matches: 8. TCR beta CDR3 regions were amplified from RNA transcripts. An initial round of RT-PCR targeting the TCR CDR3 relied on the HTBI primer set. One entry per CDR3 protein results from TCRdb running MiXCR on the multiplex PCR reads. There are fewer than 400,000 distinct CDR3 sequences in the sample; 11% to 15% occur only once, and 25% to 30% lies in the top ten. This clonotype was found many times. Ophthalmopathy cases scored 3 or more on the Clinical Activity Score and 4 or more on NOSPECS grade, with duration below 3 months. Clinical symptoms, serum thyroxine, TRAb, thyroid ultrasound and orbital computed tomography established diagnosis.

This sequence originates from a middle-aged man with Graves' ophthalmopathy. The sample was blood. The chain carries TRBV5-4 and TRBJ2-3, with 8 bases that match TRBD2. The CDR3 DNA follows: TGTGCCAGCAGCACGGGAGGGCGGGGACCAGATACGCAGTATTTT. Its protein is CASSTGGRGPDTQYF.